This TCR beta chain came from a study of T-cell reconstitution after alpha-beta-depleted transplantation in children. Broader study findings: Newly made T cells mostly supplied T-cell counts and diversity one year after transplant. Expanded graft clones numbering several hundred reportedly gave rise to alpha-beta T cells about two months after transplant.

This clonotype was seen a single time. The antigen is unknown. This CDR3 has 15 amino acids. Germline values: CDR1 SGHTA, CDR2 FQGNSA. V shed 0 bases and J shed 4 bases, with 10 bases lying between them. TCRbeta library construction was performed incorporating unique molecular identifiers. One entry per CDR3 protein, called by TCRdb with MiXCR from the PCR reads. The repertoire holds about 900,000 distinct CDR3 sequences, about 29% seen once, with under 30% in the top ten. The rearrangement uses TRBV7-2 and TRBJ1-5; D not resolved. The sequencing here drew on PBMCs, mostly from graft donor cells, taken 360 days after TCRalphabeta/CD19-depleted stem cell transplant. The TCR was taken from a boy under two years old who had a stem cell transplant for SCID, so the T cells may come from the graft donor. This CDR3 reads CASSLALSVNQPQHF. CDR3 sequence (DNA): TGTGCCAGCAGCTTAGCGTTGTCAGTAAATCAGCCCCAGCATTTT. The full variable domain, completed using reference TRBV7-2 and TRBJ1-5, is GAGVSQSPSNKVTEKGKDVELRCDPISGHTALYWYRQSLGQGLEFLIYFQGNSAPDKSGLPSDRFSAERTGGSVSTLTIQRTQQEDSAVYLCASSLALSVNQPQHFGDGTRLSIL.